The clone carrying this TCR beta chain came up many times. This entry comes from a study of response to subunit inactivated influenza vaccine. TCRdb redid the calling of the RT-PCR reads with MiXCR, one entry per CDR3 protein. Among around 570,000 distinct CDR3 sequences listed, about 7.6% were seen once. The J segment lost 5 bases and the V segment lost 8 bases, leaving 11 bases of the junction unmatched. This CDR3 is 14 amino acids long. The V gene is TRBV12-3 or TRBV12-4, the J gene TRBJ1-1, with 7 bases matching TRBD1. Sequenced here: PBMCs from blood, sampled less than 30 months after vaccination. This sequence originates from a man aged 50 to 69 who received an inactivated influenza vaccine. The CDR3 sequence: CASGWEGAWTEAFF. In nucleotides, the CDR3 is TGTGCCAGCGGGTGGGAGGGGGCATGGACTGAAGCTTTCTTT.